This T cell receptor (beta chain) was sequenced during a study of blood T cell repertoires in COVID-19. Generated by immunoSEQ multiplex PCR, the TCRdb table keeps only in-frame clones and is missing some. This sample carries about 120,000 clones, 65% to 90% of them seen once, and the ten largest clones take approximately 6.6%. The germline V gene encodes CDR1 SGHVS and CDR2 FQNEAQ. The CDR3 has 15 residues. V trimming: 1 base; J trimming: 5 bases; junction bases outside the gene matches: 5. The rearrangement joins TRBV7-8 to TRBJ2-5, with 9 bases aligning to TRBD2. The TCR originated in a man of 80 years or more with active or convalescent COVID-19. Source material: peripheral blood. CDR3 residues: CASSLGLAGLETQYF. In DNA form, the CDR3 reads TGTGCCAGCAGCTTAGGTCTAGCGGGGTTGGAGACCCAGTACTTC.